The present T cell receptor (beta chain) was sequenced within a study of blood T cell repertoires in COVID-19. Overall study context: Both acute and convalescent COVID-19 samples were obtained from the United States, Italy and Spain. T cells, B-cell-depleted T cells, or PBMCs provided the cDNA or gDNA that served as material.

In the original workflow: Nucleated cell number was recorded as an estimate derived from reference gene primer amplification. The protocol was immunoSEQ multiplex PCR, while the TCRdb copy is restricted to in-frame clones and leaves out a portion. That table gives V, J and clone size, and the DNA gave D and trimming. The sample lists roughly 70,000 clones, approximately 90% occurring once. After removal of 8 bases from V and 0 bases from J, the junction contained 10 bases not matched to a gene. From germline, CDR1 is WSHSY and CDR2 SAAADI. The CDR3 loop spans 17 amino acids. The gene calls are TRBV10-2 and TRBJ1-4; the match to TRBD1 covers 9 bases. The sequencing input was peripheral blood. This sequence originates from a human donor in a cohort sampled during active COVID-19. CDR3 DNA: TGCGCCAGCCTCTCGGACAGGGGAGATGCAACTAATGAAAAACTGTTTTTT. Amino acid sequence: CASLSDRGDATNEKLFF.